This T cell receptor beta chain was captured by sequencing in a study of T cell clonality in common variable immunodeficiency. Study-level results: Reportedly, TCR beta sequences from common variable immunodeficiency showed fewer deletions and N-nucleotide insertions.

V shed 1 base and J 5 bases; nucleotides not matched to a gene: 5. This CDR3 is 15 amino acids long. Germline lookup yields CDR1 LNHDA and CDR2 SQIVND (reference sequence). TCRdb's copy holds only in-frame clones and misses some; the assay was immunoSEQ multiplex PCR. This repertoire holds about 52,000 clones, and none appear only once. This clone was counted at least ten times. Antigen: not known. The read terminates 3 residues ahead of where the CDR3 ends, so the germline J gene completes it. The clonotype comes from a person between 18 and 75 years old in good health. This chain links TRBV19 with TRBJ2-1; TRBD2 agrees at 7 bases. Sequences were obtained from peripheral blood mononuclear cells. The CDR3 protein is CASSIAASGHNEQFF. The part of the CDR3 DNA that was read is TGTGCCAGTAGTATAGCGGCTAGCGGTCACAATGAG.